Sequencing of this T cell receptor beta chain was carried out in a study of blood T cell repertoires in COVID-19. The protocol was immunoSEQ multiplex PCR, while the TCRdb copy is restricted to in-frame clones and leaves out a portion. The sample includes about 280,000 clones, 85% seen only once; the top ten take about 14%. The CDR3 is 14 residues long. The germline CDR1 and CDR2 sequences are SGHTA and FQGNSA. Trimming took 4 bases from V and 3 from J; bases not matched to a gene: 2. The chain recombines TRBV7-2 with TRBJ1-3, with 8 nucleotides matching TRBD1. The sequence derives from a human donor in a cohort sampled during active COVID-19. Sample: peripheral blood. The CDR3 DNA follows: TGTGCCAGCAGCTCCGGACAGGGTGGAAACACCATATATTTT. Its protein is CASSSGQGGNTIYF.